This TCR beta chain was documented in a study of blood T cell repertoires in COVID-19. In the study overall: Some COVID-19 samples were acute and others convalescent; all came from the United States, Italy and Spain. Sample material is recorded as cDNA or gDNA derived from T cells, B-cell-depleted T cells, or PBMCs.

The V gene end was trimmed by 5 bases and the J gene end by 10 bases; junction bases not matched to a gene: 7. CDR3 length: 13 residues. CDR1 and CDR2 (germline): MNHEY, SVGAGI. The authors' processing: Amplification of reference gene primers provided the estimated nucleated cell counts. Clones were sequenced by immunoSEQ multiplex PCR, and TCRdb holds only the in-frame ones, with some missing. V and J calls and clone size are those listed in that table; D and trimming were worked out from the DNA. This sample has some 130,000 clones, with approximately 86% found just once. Cohort 3 donors were reported recovered after two negative PCRs, clearance, or symptom resolution.

The chain joins TRBV6-5 to TRBJ1-2; 10 bases are a match to TRBD1. This TCR was sampled from a woman in her forties or fifties who had recovered from COVID-19. Sequenced material: PBMCs or T cells enriched from blood (not recorded which). DNA for the CDR3: TGTGCCAGCAGTCCCATGACAGGGGGCGCCTACACCTTC. It translates to CASSPMTGGAYTF.